The 12 T cell receptor beta chains given below trace back to one sample, sequenced in a study of tumor-infiltrating lymphocytes in localized non-small cell lung cancer. Sequencing was performed with immunoSEQ multiplex PCR; in TCRdb, only in-frame clones are kept and a portion is missing. Among more than 20,000 clones listed, roughly 73% were seen once. The sequenced sample consisted of lung tumor tissue. The receptors shown here come from a human donor with non-small cell lung cancer.

The chain links TRBV7-2 to TRBJ2-7, with TRBD2 identical over 11 bases. The V and J ends lost 2 bases and 4 bases, in that order; junction bases with no gene match: 4. The CDR3 loop spans 15 amino acids. Per germline, CDR1 SGHTA and CDR2 FQGNSA. The CDR3 nucleotides read TGTGCCAGCAGCTTATTGGCTAGCGGGGGGTACGAGCAGTACTTC. Residues: CASSLLASGGYEQYF. Full variable domain (rest looked up from reference TRBV7-2 and TRBJ2-7): GAGVSQSPSNKVTEKGKDVELRCDPISGHTALYWYRQSLGQGLEFLIYFQGNSAPDKSGLPSDRFSAERTGGSVSTLTIQRTQQEDSAVYLCASSLLASGGYEQYFGPGTRLTVT.

This chain joins TRBV6-5 and TRBJ1-1, with TRBD1 matching over 7 bases. This CDR3 spans 13 amino acids. V shed 9 bases, J shed 0 bases, and the junction held 4 bases outside the gene matches. CDR1 and CDR2 from the germline V gene are MNHEY and SVGAGI. CDR3 DNA: TGTGCCAGTTACAGGGGCATGAACACTGAAGCTTTCTTT. Translating gives CASYRGMNTEAFF.

The chain is built from TRBV5-4 and TRBJ1-2; D perhaps matches TRBD1 (5 bases). The CDR3 has 14 amino acids. Germline CDR1 reads SGHNT; CDR2 reads YYREEE (reference sequence). Trimming left V 6 bases short and J 1 base short, with 13 bases between. The CDR3 nucleotides are TGTGCCAGCAACCCGGACACGCATAACTATGGCTACACCTTC. It yields the protein CASNPDTHNYGYTF.

The chain uses TRBV4-1 and TRBJ2-3; 7 bases are shared with TRBD2. This CDR3 has 17 residues. The ends lost 0 bases at V and 2 bases at J; junction bases unmatched: 8. Germline V gives CDR1 MGHRA, CDR2 YSYEKL. The CDR3 spells CASSQDSSGAFTDTQYF. The CDR3 bases are TGCGCCAGCAGCCAAGATTCAAGCGGGGCCTTCACAGATACGCAGTATTTT.

V usage is TRBV13 and J usage is TRBJ2-4; D possibly corresponds to TRBD1 (5 bases). The CDR3 has 15 amino acids. From germline, CDR1 is PRHDT and CDR2 FYEKMQ (reference sequence). V was cut by 2 bases and J by 2 bases, with 10 bases left in between. The CDR3 nucleotides read TGTGCCAGCAGCTTAAGAACAGGAACCAAAAACATTCAGTACTTC. Translated, it gives CASSLRTGTKNIQYF. Full variable domain (missing parts from reference TRBV13 and TRBJ2-4): AAGVIQSPRHLIKEKRETATLKCYPIPRHDTVYWYQQGPGQDPQFLISFYEKMQSDKGSIPDRFSAQQFSDYHSELNMSSLELGDSALYFCASSLRTGTKNIQYFGAGTRLSVL.

The rearrangement joins TRBV6-9 to TRBJ2-7; 7 nucleotides agree with TRBD1. CDR1 and CDR2 (germline): MNHGY, SVAAGI. V trimming: 4 bases; J trimming: 5 bases; junction bases outside the gene matches: 11. This CDR3 is 15 amino acids long. The CDR3 loop reads CASSCDRVVCDEQYF. CDR3 bases: TGTGCCAGCAGTTGTGACAGGGTCGTTTGCGACGAGCAGTACTTC.

The chain uses TRBV7-2 and TRBJ2-3; 8 positions agree with TRBD2. Per the germline V gene, CDR1 is SGHTA and CDR2 is FQGNSA. V dropped 1 base and J dropped 3; count of bases not matched to a gene: 12. The CDR3 runs 18 residues. The DNA of the CDR3 is TGTGCCAGCAGCTTAGGCCCCCCCGGGGGGGCCTGGACAGATACGCAGTATTTT. Translating it yields CASSLGPPGGAWTDTQYF. Full variable domain (remainder filled in from reference TRBV7-2 and TRBJ2-3): GAGVSQSPSNKVTEKGKDVELRCDPISGHTALYWYRQSLGQGLEFLIYFQGNSAPDKSGLPSDRFSAERTGGSVSTLTIQRTQQEDSAVYLCASSLGPPGGAWTDTQYFGPGTRLTVL.

The chain combines TRBV7-7 with TRBJ1-6, with D hard to call. This CDR3 comprises 13 residues. V was clipped by 2 bases and J by 10 bases, with 9 bases between them. The germline gives CDR1 SSHAT, CDR2 FNYEAQ (reference sequence). Here the CDR3 DNA reads TGTGCCAGCAGCTTATTCGACGGCTCACCCCTCCACTTT. Protein: CASSLFDGSPLHF.

The chain is built from TRBV18 and TRBJ1-3, with unresolved D. Per the germline V gene, CDR1 is KGHSH and CDR2 is LQKENI. Trimming removed 3 bases at V and 0 bases at J, with 18 bases between. The CDR3 has 18 residues. CDR3: CASSPLIATAFSGNTIYF. The CDR3 DNA reads as TGTGCCAGCTCACCGCTCATCGCTACAGCCTTCTCTGGAAACACCATATATTTT.

This CDR3 reads CASSPGGVNQPQHF. CDR3 bases: TGTGCCAGCAGCCCGGGGGGGGTGAATCAGCCCCAGCATTTT. The chain uses TRBV5-6 and TRBJ1-5; the D gene is possibly TRBD1 (5 bases). The CDR3 consists of 14 residues. CDR1 is SGHDT and CDR2 is YYEEEE in the germline V gene. Trimming removed 4 bases from V and 4 bases from J, with 12 bases in between.

The CDR3 coding sequence is TGTGCCAGTAACGCAAGGGGGAACTATGGCTACACCTTC. Its translation: CASNARGNYGYTF. The chain couples TRBV19 to TRBJ1-2; D is perhaps TRBD1 (6 bases). This CDR3 has 13 residues. V shed 7 bases and J shed 2 bases, with 11 bases lying between them. CDR1 is LNHDA, CDR2 SQIVND, per germline (reference sequence). Supplemented by reference TRBV19 and TRBJ1-2, the full variable domain reads DGGITQSPKYLFRKEGQNVTLSCEQNLNHDAMYWYRQDPGQGLRLIYYSQIVNDFQKGDIAEGYSVSREKKESFPLTVTSAQKNPTAFYLCASNARGNYGYTFGSGTRLTVV.

The gene calls are TRBV6-6 and TRBJ1-6; 8 bases agree with TRBD1. Germline CDR1 is MNHNY and CDR2 is SVGAGI (reference sequence). V shed 11 bases, J shed 6 bases, and the junction held 6 bases outside the gene matches. CDR3 length: 13 amino acids. The DNA of the CDR3 is TGTGCCGCGCTTGGACAGGGTAATTCACCCCTCCACTTT. Translated, it gives CAALGQGNSPLHF.